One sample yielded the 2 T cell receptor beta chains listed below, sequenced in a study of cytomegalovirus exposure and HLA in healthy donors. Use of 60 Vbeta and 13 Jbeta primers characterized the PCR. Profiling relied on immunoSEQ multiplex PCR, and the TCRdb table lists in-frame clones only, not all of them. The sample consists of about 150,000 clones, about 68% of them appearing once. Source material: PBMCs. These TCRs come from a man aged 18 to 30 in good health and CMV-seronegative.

The CDR3 DNA is TGTGCCAGCAGGCGGGGGGGAGGAAACACCATATATTTT. Translated, it gives CASRRGGGNTIYF. The chain links TRBV6-5 to TRBJ1-3, with TRBD1 as a possible D gene (5 bases). Looked up from germline, CDR1 is MNHEY and CDR2 is SVGAGI. This CDR3 has 13 residues. V lost 6 bases and J lost 4, with 10 bases in between.

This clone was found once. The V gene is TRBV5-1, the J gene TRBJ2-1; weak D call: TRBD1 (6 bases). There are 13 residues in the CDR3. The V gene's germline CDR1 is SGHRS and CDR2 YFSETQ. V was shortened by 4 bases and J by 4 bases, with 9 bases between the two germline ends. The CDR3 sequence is CASSQQGYNEQFF. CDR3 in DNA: TGCGCCAGCAGCCAACAGGGTTACAATGAGCAGTTCTTC.